The clone carrying this TCR beta chain was picked up one time. This sample is part of a study of blood T cell repertoires in COVID-19. Germline V gives CDR1 MNHEY, CDR2 SVGEGT. The CDR3 totals 14 residues. Trimming left V 0 bases short and J 0 bases short, with 6 bases between. Clones were read by immunoSEQ multiplex PCR, and TCRdb kept only the in-frame ones, dropping some. Of roughly 100,000 clones in the sample, 80% to 90% were seen once. Sequencing input: peripheral blood. The clonotype originates from a human donor in a cohort sampled during active COVID-19. V gene TRBV6-2 or TRBV6-3 combines with J gene TRBJ2-7; D not resolved. CDR3 DNA sequence: TGTGCCAGCAGTTACTCGGGCCCCTCCTACGAGCAGTACTTC. Its protein product is CASSYSGPSYEQYF.